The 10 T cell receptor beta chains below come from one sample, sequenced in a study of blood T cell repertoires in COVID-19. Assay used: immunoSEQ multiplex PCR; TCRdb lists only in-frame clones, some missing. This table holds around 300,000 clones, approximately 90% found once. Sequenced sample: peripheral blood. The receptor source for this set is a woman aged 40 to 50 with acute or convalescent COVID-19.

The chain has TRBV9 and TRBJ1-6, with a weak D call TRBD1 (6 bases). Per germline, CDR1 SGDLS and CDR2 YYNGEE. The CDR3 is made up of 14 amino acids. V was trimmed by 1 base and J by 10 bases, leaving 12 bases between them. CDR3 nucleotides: TGTGCCAGCAGCGTATCGGGGGGCCACTCACCCCTCCACTTT. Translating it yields CASSVSGGHSPLHF. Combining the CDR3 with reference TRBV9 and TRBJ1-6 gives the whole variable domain DSGVTQTPKHLITATGQRVTLRCSPRSGDLSVYWYQQSLDQGLQFLIQYYNGEERAKGNILERFSAQQFPDLHSELNLSSLELGDSALYFCASSVSGGHSPLHFGNGTRLTVT.

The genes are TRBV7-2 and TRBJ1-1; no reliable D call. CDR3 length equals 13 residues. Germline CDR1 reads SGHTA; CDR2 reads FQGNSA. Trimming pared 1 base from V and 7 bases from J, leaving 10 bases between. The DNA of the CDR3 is TGTGCCAGCAGCTTAGGGCCCTCGGGTGAAGCTTTCTTT. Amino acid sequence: CASSLGPSGEAFF.

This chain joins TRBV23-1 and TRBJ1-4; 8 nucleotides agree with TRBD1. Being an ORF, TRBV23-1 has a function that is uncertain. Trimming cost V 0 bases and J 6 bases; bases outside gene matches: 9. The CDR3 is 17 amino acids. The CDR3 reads CASSQSGPGQGDEKLFF. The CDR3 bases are TGCGCCAGCAGTCAATCTGGCCCCGGACAGGGTGATGAAAAACTGTTTTTT.

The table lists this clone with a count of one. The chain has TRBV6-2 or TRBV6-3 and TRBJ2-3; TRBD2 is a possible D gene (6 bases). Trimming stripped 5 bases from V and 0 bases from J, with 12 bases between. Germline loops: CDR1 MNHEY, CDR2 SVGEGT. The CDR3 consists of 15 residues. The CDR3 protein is CASSPSGLSTDTQYF. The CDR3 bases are TGTGCCAGCAGTCCCTCGGGACTCAGCACAGATACGCAGTATTTT.

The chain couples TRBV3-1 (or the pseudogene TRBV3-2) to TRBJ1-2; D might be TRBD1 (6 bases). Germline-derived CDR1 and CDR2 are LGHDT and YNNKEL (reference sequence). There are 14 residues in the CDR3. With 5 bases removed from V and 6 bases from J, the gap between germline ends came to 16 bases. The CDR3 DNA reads TGTGCCAGCAGCTCTCGGACAGAAAGTCATGGCTACACCTTC. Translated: CASSSRTESHGYTF.

The CDR3 bases are TGTGCCAGCAGTCCGGAGGGCACTGAAGCTTTCTTT. Translated, it gives CASSPEGTEAFF. The J gene is TRBJ1-1, the V gene TRBV12-3 or TRBV12-4; D not resolved. V lost 5 bases, J lost 4 bases, and 8 bases lay in between. This CDR3 has 12 amino acids.

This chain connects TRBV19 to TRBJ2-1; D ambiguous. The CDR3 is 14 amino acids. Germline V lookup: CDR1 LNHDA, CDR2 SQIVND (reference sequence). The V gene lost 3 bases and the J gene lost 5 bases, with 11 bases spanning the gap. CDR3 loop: CASSIADQDNEQFF. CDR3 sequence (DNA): TGTGCCAGTAGTATCGCAGACCAGGACAATGAGCAGTTCTTC.

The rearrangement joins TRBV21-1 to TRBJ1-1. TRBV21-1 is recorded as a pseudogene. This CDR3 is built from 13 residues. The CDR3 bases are TGTGCCAGCGAGAAGAGGGGGGGCACTGAAGCTTTCTTT. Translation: CASEKRGGTEAFF.

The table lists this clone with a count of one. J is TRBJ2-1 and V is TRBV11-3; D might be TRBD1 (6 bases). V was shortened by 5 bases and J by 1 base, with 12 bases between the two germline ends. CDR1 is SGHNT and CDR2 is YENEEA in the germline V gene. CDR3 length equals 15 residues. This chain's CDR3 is CASSPQQGSYNEQFF. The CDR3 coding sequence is TGTGCCAGCAGCCCACAACAGGGTTCCTACAATGAGCAGTTCTTC.

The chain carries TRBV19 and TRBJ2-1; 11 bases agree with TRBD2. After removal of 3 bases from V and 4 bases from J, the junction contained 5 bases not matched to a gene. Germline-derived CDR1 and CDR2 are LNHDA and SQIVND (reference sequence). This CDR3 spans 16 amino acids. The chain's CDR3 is CASSIPGLAEYNEQFF. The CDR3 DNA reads TGTGCCAGTAGTATCCCGGGACTAGCGGAATACAATGAGCAGTTCTTC.